A selection of T cell receptor beta chains follows, all from one sample in a study of blood T cell repertoires in COVID-19. Repertoires were generated with immunoSEQ multiplex PCR, while TCRdb's copy carries only in-frame clones and drops some. This sample has 150,000 or so clones; approximately 80% occur once, and the top ten carry roughly 29%. The specimen was peripheral blood. The receptors shown here come from a woman aged 60-70 years with acute or convalescent COVID-19. CDR3s leave out the opening cysteine and the closing phenylalanine or tryptophan. The D gene is left open where the match is weak.

CDR3 protein	D gene	V gene
AWSVPVFGSVRQY	-	TRBV30
ASCWTASPGQGDTEAF	TRBD1	TRBV28
SVLTGYTEAF	-	TRBV29-1
ASSPRPRASNEKLF	-	TRBV7-9
ASSYSQGAGEQF	TRBD1	TRBV6-5
ATLLETTEAF	-	TRBV28
ATSRDLGTGGAQSYGYT	TRBD1	TRBV15
ASRSPDHRGYGYT	TRBD1	TRBV6-5
SASKRVYSNQPQH	-	TRBV20-1
ASSEGGRADEQY	-	TRBV6-1
ASSVDTNTDTQY	-	TRBV9
SVDSGRSAAF	-	TRBV29-1
ACQGSRNSPLH	-	TRBV30
ASSLDLLADTQY	-	TRBV5-1
ASSLEAAIRSYEQY	-	TRBV11-2
ASSLASGSYEQY	TRBD2	TRBV11-2
ASSIPLSLQPQH	-	TRBV19
ASSLTYGNEKLF	-	TRBV5-1
ASSQGAGAEGYT	TRBD1	TRBV28
ASSSTPRGPTYNEQF	-	TRBV7-3
ASSLITGAGYT	TRBD1	TRBV27
ASSAETVNTEAF	-	TRBV2
ASSLAGGATDTQY	-	TRBV5-1
ASRNGGPNQPQH	-	TRBV19
ASSNQGSTEAF	-	TRBV2
ASSLKVQGGSNSPLH	-	TRBV7-6
ASSIGGQGAHYNEQF	TRBD1	TRBV19
ASSQAGLAGSYNEQF	TRBD2	TRBV4-1
ASSPGPGTGFSGNEQF	TRBD1	TRBV9
ASSRRGTDTQY	TRBD1	TRBV3-1/TRBV3-2
ASSLAAGVGETQY	TRBD2	TRBV7-7
ASSKTGPSNQPQH	TRBD1	TRBV19
ASSPRQGMETEAF	-	TRBV18
ASSLRGGYGYT	-	TRBV5-1
ASSLTLAGTGELF	TRBD2	TRBV7-3